The 18 T cell receptor beta chains below were found in one sample sequenced in a study of shared clonotypes between healthy human individuals. The protocol was immunoSEQ multiplex PCR, while the TCRdb copy is restricted to in-frame clones and leaves out a portion. The sample lists 2 million to 3 million clones, roughly 93% seen once, with around 0.4% in the top ten. Sequencing used naive CD4+ T cells from PBMCs. Subset indicated: CD45RA+ positively selected. Source of these receptors: a man aged 18 to 29 in good health. Some clones in this sample may be carry-over from other donors' samples.

The chain links TRBV7-2 to TRBJ2-5, with 8 nucleotides matching TRBD1. Per germline, CDR1 SGHTA and CDR2 FQGNSA. The CDR3 runs to 17 residues. V lost 2 bases, J lost 0 bases, and 8 bases stayed unmatched. This CDR3 is CASSLMGQAINQETQYF. The CDR3 region has the DNA TGTGCCAGCAGCTTAATGGGACAGGCGATCAACCAAGAGACCCAGTACTTC.

The CDR3 region has the DNA TGTGCCAGCAGCCCTAAGCCCGGACAGAACACAGATACGCAGTATTTT. It codes for CASSPKPGQNTDTQYF. The rearrangement links TRBV14 to TRBJ2-3; D is perhaps TRBD1 (6 bases). CDR1 and CDR2 from the germline V gene are SGHDN and FVKESK. The CDR3 has 16 amino acids. Trimming left V 4 bases short and J 2 bases short, with 16 bases between. The variable domain in full, with the rest retrieved from reference TRBV14 and TRBJ2-3, is EAGVTQFPSHSVIEKGQTVTLRCDPISGHDNLYWYRRVMGKEIKFLLHFVKESKQDESGMPNNRFLAERTGGTYSTLKVQPAELEDSGVYFCASSPKPGQNTDTQYFGPGTRLTVL.

The chain is built from TRBV4-2 and TRBJ1-1; no clear D. CDR3 length: 14 amino acids. Per germline, CDR1 LGHNA and CDR2 YNFKEQ. Trimming shortened V by 4 bases and J by 6 bases, and 15 bases separated the two germline ends. This CDR3 reads CASSRAGFNSEAFF. The CDR3 DNA follows: TGTGCCAGCAGCCGCGCCGGGTTTAACTCTGAAGCTTTCTTT.

The CDR3 sequence: CAWSENSGIQETQYF. Written as DNA, the CDR3 is TGTGCCTGGAGTGAGAACTCAGGGATTCAAGAGACCCAGTACTTC. The rearrangement links TRBV30 to TRBJ2-5; tentatively, D is TRBD1 (5 bases). The germline V and J ends were trimmed by 1 base and 2 bases, with 14 bases remaining between them. In germline, CDR1 is GTSNPN, CDR2 SVGIG (reference sequence). This CDR3 comprises 15 residues.

This clone is a singleton in its sample. The V and J genes are TRBV4-2 and TRBJ1-5; D unresolved. CDR1 and CDR2 from the germline V gene are LGHNA and YNFKEQ. Trimming removed 2 bases from V and 4 bases from J, with 6 bases in between. This CDR3 has 13 residues. CDR3 coding DNA: TGTGCCAGCAGCCAATCTACGAATCAGCCCCAGCATTTT. It translates to CASSQSTNQPQHF.

This clone has just a few counts. J is TRBJ1-1 and V is TRBV28, with 10 bases fitting TRBD1. Trimming removed 6 bases from V and 6 bases from J; junction bases left unmatched: 7. Germline V gene sequence: CDR1 MDHEN, CDR2 SYDVKM. The CDR3 runs 14 residues. CDR3 in amino acids: CASRTGQGTPEAFF. CDR3 in DNA: TGTGCCAGCAGGACGGGACAGGGGACCCCTGAAGCTTTCTTT.

The sample holds a few counts of this clone. V and J are TRBV27 and TRBJ1-2; 9 bases fit TRBD1. Germline V gene data show CDR1 as MNHEY and CDR2 as SMNVEV (reference sequence). The V and J ends lost 6 bases and 5 bases, in that order; junction bases with no gene match: 4. This CDR3 spans 13 amino acids. This chain's CDR3 is CASRRDREYGYTF. As DNA, the CDR3 is TGTGCCAGCAGAAGGGACAGGGAGTATGGCTACACCTTC.

The rearrangement joins TRBV28 to TRBJ2-6; a possible D gene is TRBD2 (6 bases). The CDR3 runs to 16 residues. V was pared by 3 bases and J by 4 bases, with 13 bases between. Germline CDR1 reads MDHEN; CDR2 reads SYDVKM. The CDR3 reads CASSLSGAGGANVLTF. CDR3 nucleotide sequence: TGTGCCAGCAGTTTGTCCGGGGCGGGAGGGGCCAACGTCCTGACTTTC.

The CDR3 sequence is CASSLGGGRTSGSPSAYEQYF. CDR3 sequence (DNA): TGTGCCAGTAGTCTAGGGGGGGGTCGGACTAGCGGGAGCCCCTCGGCCTACGAGCAGTACTTC. The gene calls are TRBV19 and TRBJ2-7, with 13 bases matching TRBD2. Per the germline V gene, CDR1 is LNHDA and CDR2 is SQIVND (reference sequence). This CDR3 comprises 21 residues. V shed 5 bases and J 2 bases; nucleotides not matched to a gene: 21.

The chain uses TRBV6-5 and TRBJ2-7; TRBD1 matches at 8 bases. There are 11 residues in the CDR3. Germline V gene data show CDR1 as MNHEY and CDR2 as SVGAGI. V dropped 4 bases and J dropped 10; count of bases not matched to a gene: 3. CDR3 in amino acids: CASSFGQGQYF. The CDR3 DNA sequence: TGTGCCAGCAGTTTTGGACAGGGTCAGTACTTC.

The chain employs TRBV18 and TRBJ2-7; TRBD2 matches at 11 bases. Germline V CDR1 and CDR2: KGHSH, LQKENI. This CDR3 contains 14 residues. V lost 3 bases to trimming and J lost 5 bases; unmatched junction nucleotides: 3. The CDR3 loop is CASSPSLAGDEQYF. The CDR3 region has the DNA TGTGCCAGCTCACCCTCACTAGCGGGAGACGAGCAGTACTTC.

This clone was seen only a few times. CDR3 nucleotides: TGCAGTGCCGATCGCCAGGCTGAAGCTTTCTTT. Its translation is CSADRQAEAFF. J is TRBJ1-1 and V is TRBV20-1, with unresolved D. V gave up 6 bases and J gave up 6 bases, with 11 bases separating them. CDR3 length: 11 residues. The germline CDR1 and CDR2 sequences are DFQATT and SNEGSKA (reference sequence).

Only one count was recorded for this clone. The chain has TRBV7-2 and TRBJ2-5; 8 positions agree with TRBD1. In germline, CDR1 is SGHTA, CDR2 FQGNSA. V shed 4 bases and J 1 base; nucleotides not matched to a gene: 2. The CDR3 is made up of 14 amino acids. The CDR3 is CASSSTGGQETQYF. In nucleotides, the CDR3 is TGTGCCAGCAGCTCTACAGGGGGCCAAGAGACCCAGTACTTC.

Remarks on this clone: The sample holds other DNA sequences that translate to the same CDR3. This chain uses TRBV5-6 with TRBJ1-1, with 9 bases aligning to TRBD1. The V gene's germline CDR1 is SGHDT and CDR2 YYEEEE. Trimming at V came to 0 bases and at J to 4 bases, leaving 1 base not matched to a gene. This CDR3 is built from 14 residues. Here the CDR3 reads CASSLGDRATEAFF. The DNA for the CDR3 is TGTGCCAGCAGCTTGGGGGACAGGGCCACTGAAGCTTTCTTT.

This clone was detected only once. This chain joins TRBV28 and TRBJ2-5; 12 nucleotides align to TRBD1. The germline CDR1 and CDR2 sequences are MDHEN and SYDVKM. The CDR3 has 16 amino acids. V was clipped by 2 bases and J by 5 bases; unmatched bases: 6. The CDR3 coding sequence is TGTGCCAGCAGTTTACCGGGACAGGGGGCGGAGGAGACCCAGTACTTC. Translation gives CASSLPGQGAEETQYF.

The gene calls are TRBV9 and TRBJ2-3; 10 bases agree with TRBD2. The CDR3 runs to 15 residues. Germline V lookup: CDR1 SGDLS, CDR2 YYNGEE. Unmatched junction bases numbered 5, after V lost 3 bases and J lost 4 bases. CDR3 coding DNA: TGTGCCAGCAGCGAAGCGGGAGGGCCCCCAGATACGCAGTATTTT. It yields the protein CASSEAGGPPDTQYF.

The chain employs TRBV9 and TRBJ2-7; 10 bases map to TRBD2. The CDR3 is made up of 15 amino acids. Per germline, CDR1 SGDLS and CDR2 YYNGEE. The trim removed 3 bases at V and 6 bases at J, leaving 9 bases unmatched. CDR3 protein: CASSASSGSVVEQYF. CDR3 bases: TGTGCCAGCAGCGCATCTAGCGGGAGTGTCGTCGAGCAGTACTTC.

The chain links TRBV18 to TRBJ1-2; D gene unclear. Germline CDR1 reads KGHSH; CDR2 reads LQKENI. The CDR3 extends over 15 amino acids. V lost 2 bases and J lost 2, with 12 bases in between. The CDR3 loop reads CASSPSAELNYGYTF. The CDR3 DNA reads TGTGCCAGCTCACCATCGGCGGAGCTAAACTATGGCTACACCTTC.